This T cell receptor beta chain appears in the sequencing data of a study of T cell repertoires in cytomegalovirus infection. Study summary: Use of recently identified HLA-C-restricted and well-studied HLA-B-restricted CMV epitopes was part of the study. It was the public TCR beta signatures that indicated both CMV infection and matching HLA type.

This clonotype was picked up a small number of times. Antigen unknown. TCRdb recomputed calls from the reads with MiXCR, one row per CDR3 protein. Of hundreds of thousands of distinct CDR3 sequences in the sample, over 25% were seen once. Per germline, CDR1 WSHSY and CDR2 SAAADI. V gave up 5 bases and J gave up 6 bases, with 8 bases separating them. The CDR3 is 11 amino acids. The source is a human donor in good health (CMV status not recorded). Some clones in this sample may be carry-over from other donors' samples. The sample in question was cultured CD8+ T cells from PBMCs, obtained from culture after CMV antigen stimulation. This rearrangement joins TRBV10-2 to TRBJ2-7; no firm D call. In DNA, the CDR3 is TGCGCCAGCAGTATTCGGTTCGAGCAGTACTTC. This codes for CASSIRFEQYF.